The present TCR beta chain was sequenced within a study of blood T cell repertoires in COVID-19. V was cut by 7 bases and J by 0 bases, with 15 bases left in between. CDR1 is WNHNN, CDR2 SYGVQD, per germline (reference sequence). The CDR3 is 16 residues long. This table comes from immunoSEQ multiplex PCR, and its TCRdb copy is limited to in-frame clones, with some not included. This repertoire shows over 200,000 clones, 88% found once; its top ten account for less than 3.5%. The rearrangement uses TRBV10-1 and TRBJ1-4; unclear D gene. Sequences were obtained from peripheral blood. The sequence derives from an older woman with acute or convalescent COVID-19. The CDR3 here is CASNPNREPTNEKLFF. In DNA, the CDR3 is TGCGCCAGCAACCCCAACCGGGAACCAACTAATGAAAAACTGTTTTTT.